This TCR beta chain emerged from a study of blood T cell repertoires in COVID-19. Only in-frame clones appear in the TCRdb table, and some are missing; sequencing was by immunoSEQ multiplex PCR. The profile shows about 160,000 clones, roughly 90% of them singletons. The V end was cut by 0 bases, the J end by 2 bases, with 7 bases between. Germline V lookup: CDR1 SGDLS, CDR2 YYNGEE. The CDR3 runs to 14 residues. All recovered Cohort 3 donors got two negative PCRs, got clearance, or saw symptom resolution. The receptor was derived from a woman aged 45-59 years who had recovered from COVID-19. The V and J genes are TRBV9 and TRBJ2-3; no clear D. The sample consisted of PBMCs or T cells enriched from blood (not recorded which). The CDR3 is CASSVGLDTDTQYF. In nucleotides, the CDR3 is TGTGCCAGCAGCGTAGGACTCGACACAGATACGCAGTATTTT.